This T cell receptor beta chain was captured by sequencing in a study of identifying expanded T cells in peripheral blood. Study results and caveats: Clone count variance between roughly 2-week samples rose with total template count.

During the collection period, no donor immune events like infections were recorded. In the case of this clone: What it recognizes is unknown.

Germline V gives CDR1 SGHRS, CDR2 YFSETQ. V lost 2 bases, J lost 1 base, and 6 bases stayed unmatched. The CDR3 is 16 residues long. Sequencing used immunoSEQ multiplex PCR; TCRdb keeps in-frame clones, though not all of them. The sample holds about 52,000 clones; about 80% are singletons and the top ten take around 15%. Input material: blood. The chain carries TRBV5-1 and TRBJ1-1, with TRBD1 matching 9 bases. This sequence was found in a person between 18 and 70 years old in good health. DNA of the CDR3: TGCGCCAGCAGCTTAAGGACAGGGGCGCCGAACACTGAAGCTTTCTTT. As protein: CASSLRTGAPNTEAFF.